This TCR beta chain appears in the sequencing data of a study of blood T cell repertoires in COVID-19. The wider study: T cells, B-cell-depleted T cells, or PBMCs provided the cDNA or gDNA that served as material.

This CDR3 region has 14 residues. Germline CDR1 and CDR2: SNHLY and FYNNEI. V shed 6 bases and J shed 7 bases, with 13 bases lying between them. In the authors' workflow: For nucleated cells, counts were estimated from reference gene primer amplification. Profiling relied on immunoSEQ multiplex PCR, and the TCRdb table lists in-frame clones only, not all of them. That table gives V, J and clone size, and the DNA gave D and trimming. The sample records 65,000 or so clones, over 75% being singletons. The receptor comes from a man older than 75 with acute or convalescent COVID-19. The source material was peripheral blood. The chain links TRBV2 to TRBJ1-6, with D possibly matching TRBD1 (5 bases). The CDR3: CASRLGGVNSPLHF. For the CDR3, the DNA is TGTGCCAGCAGGCTGGGAGGGGTCAATTCACCCCTCCACTTT.